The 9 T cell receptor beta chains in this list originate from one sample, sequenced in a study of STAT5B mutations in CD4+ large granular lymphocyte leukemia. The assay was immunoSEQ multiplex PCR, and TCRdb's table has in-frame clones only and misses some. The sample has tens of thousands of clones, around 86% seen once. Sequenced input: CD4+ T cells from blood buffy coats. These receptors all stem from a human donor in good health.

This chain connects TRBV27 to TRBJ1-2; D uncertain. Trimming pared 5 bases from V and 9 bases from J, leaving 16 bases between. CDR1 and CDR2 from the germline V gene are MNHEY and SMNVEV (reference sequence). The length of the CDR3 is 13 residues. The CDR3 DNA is TGTGCCAGCAGTCTAGACTCATTTAGGAGCTACACCTTC. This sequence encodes CASSLDSFRSYTF.

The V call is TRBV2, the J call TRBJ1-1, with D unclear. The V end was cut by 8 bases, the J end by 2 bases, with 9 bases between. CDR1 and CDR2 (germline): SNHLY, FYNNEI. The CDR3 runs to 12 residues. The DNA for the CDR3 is TGTGCCAGCGGGCACCGTAACACTGAAGCTTTCTTT. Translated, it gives CASGHRNTEAFF. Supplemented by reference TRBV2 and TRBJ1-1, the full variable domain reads EPEVTQTPSHQVTQMGQEVILRCVPISNHLYFYWYRQILGQKVEFLVSFYNNEISEKSEIFDDQFSVERPDGSNFTLKIRSTKLEDSAMYFCASGHRNTEAFFGQGTRLTVV.

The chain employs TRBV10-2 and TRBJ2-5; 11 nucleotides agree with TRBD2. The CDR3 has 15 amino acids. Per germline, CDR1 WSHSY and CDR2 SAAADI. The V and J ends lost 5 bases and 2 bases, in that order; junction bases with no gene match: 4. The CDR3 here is CASSTGLAAQETQYF. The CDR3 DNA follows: TGCGCCAGCAGTACGGGACTAGCGGCACAAGAGACCCAGTACTTC.

CDR3 region: CASSFGQGRYNEQFF. DNA of the CDR3: TGTGCCAGCAGCTTCGGACAGGGGCGGTACAATGAGCAGTTCTTC. The chain uses TRBV11-2 and TRBJ2-1; 9 nucleotides line up with TRBD1. The CDR3 consists of 15 residues. Trimming took 3 bases from V and 4 from J; bases not matched to a gene: 4. Germline CDR1 and CDR2: SGHAT and FQNNGV. Drawing the rest from reference TRBV11-2 and TRBJ2-1, the complete variable domain is EAGVAQSPRYKIIEKRQSVAFWCNPISGHATLYWYQQILGQGPKLLIQFQNNGVVDDSQLPKDRFSAERLKGVDSTLKIQPAKLEDSAVYLCASSFGQGRYNEQFFGPGTRLTVL.

CDR3 nucleotide sequence: TGTGCCAGCTCACCAGAGGGGGCAGTTGGCTACACCTTC. Translating gives CASSPEGAVGYTF. The chain recombines TRBV18 with TRBJ1-2, with 7 positions matching TRBD1. The CDR3 contains 13 residues. CDR1 and CDR2 from the germline V gene are KGHSH and LQKENI. The trim removed 2 bases at V and 7 bases at J, leaving 4 bases unmatched.

The CDR3 reads CASSSPDGYYGYTF. As DNA, the CDR3 is TGTGCCAGCAGCTCCCCCGACGGATACTATGGCTACACCTTC. The gene calls are TRBV5-4 and TRBJ1-2; D is uncertain. The CDR3 sequence is 14 residues long. The germline V gene has CDR1 SGHNT and CDR2 YYREEE (reference sequence). The ends were cut back, 3 bases at V and 3 bases at J, with 12 bases in the middle. The variable domain in full, with the rest retrieved from reference TRBV5-4 and TRBJ1-2, is ETGVTQSPTHLIKTRGQQVTLRCSSQSGHNTVSWYQQALGQGPQFIFQYYREEENGRGNFPPRFSGLQFPNYSSELNVNALELDDSALYLCASSSPDGYYGYTFGSGTRLTVV.

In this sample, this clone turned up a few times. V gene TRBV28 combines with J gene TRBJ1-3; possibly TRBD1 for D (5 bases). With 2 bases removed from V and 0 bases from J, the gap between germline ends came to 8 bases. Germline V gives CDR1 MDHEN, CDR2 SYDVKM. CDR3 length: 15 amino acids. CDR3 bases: TGTGCCAGCAGTTTAAGGGGCACCTCTGGAAACACCATATATTTT. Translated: CASSLRGTSGNTIYF.

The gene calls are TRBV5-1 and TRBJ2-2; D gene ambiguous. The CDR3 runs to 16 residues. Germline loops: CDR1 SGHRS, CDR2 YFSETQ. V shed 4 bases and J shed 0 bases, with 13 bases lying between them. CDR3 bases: TGCGCCAGCAGCGTGCTAGGCAGGTCGAACACCGGGGAGCTGTTTTTT. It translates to CASSVLGRSNTGELFF. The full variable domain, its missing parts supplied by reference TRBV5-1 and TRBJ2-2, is KAGVTQTPRYLIKTRGQQVTLSCSPISGHRSVSWYQQTPGQGLQFLFEYFSETQRNKGNFPGRFSGRQFSNSRSEMNVSTLELGDSALYLCASSVLGRSNTGELFFGEGSRLTVL.

CDR3 protein: CASSQDRSSVYYGYTF. In nucleotides, the CDR3 is TGTGCCAGCAGCCAAGATAGGTCCTCCGTGTATTATGGCTACACCTTC. The chain recombines TRBV4-2 with TRBJ1-2; D not resolved. Looked up from germline, CDR1 is LGHNA and CDR2 is YNFKEQ. With 0 bases removed from V and 5 bases from J, the gap between germline ends came to 16 bases. The CDR3 is 16 residues long.